A selection of T cell receptor beta chains follows, all from one sample in a study of identical twins. Using its own MiXCR run on the 5' RACE reads, TCRdb lists one record per CDR3 protein. The table records a few hundred thousand distinct CDR3 sequences, 7.5% to 10% of them present only once. These same data were also listed under a study on yellow fever vaccine responses in identical twins.

Sequencing used PBMCs. These receptors were obtained from a woman aged 18-29 years in good health. CDR3s include the opening cysteine and the closing phenylalanine or tryptophan. Each record gives: CDR3 length, J gene, V gene, CDR3 protein.

11 TRBJ2-4 TRBV20-1 CSAARENIQYF
15 TRBJ2-5 TRBV29-1 CSVGRSGAHQETQYF
12 TRBJ2-1 TRBV24-1 CATSDFWDEQFF
13 TRBJ1-1 TRBV19 CASRRGDPTEAFF
15 TRBJ2-7 TRBV20-1 CSASWLAGGIHEQYF
13 TRBJ2-4 TRBV20-1 CSARVGQGHIQYF
15 TRBJ2-7 TRBV7-2 CASSFQQGTPYEQYF
13 TRBJ1-5 TRBV7-2 CASSLVEGKPQHF
14 TRBJ2-4 TRBV30 CAWSAGLAKNIQYF
17 TRBJ2-1 TRBV25-1 CASSNLGGRPSYNEQFF
15 TRBJ2-1 TRBV6-1 CASYGQSRSRNEQFF
16 TRBJ1-5 TRBV18 CASSPLPGGSNQPQHF
13 TRBJ2-5 TRBV29-1 CSVQAAGEETQYF
14 TRBJ1-5 TRBV5-1 CASSYDGGNQPQHF
14 TRBJ2-7 TRBV7-9 CASSSPGQSREQYF
14 TRBJ2-7 TRBV28 CASSLASQSYEQYF
14 TRBJ1-2 TRBV10-3 CVTDVGQGIDGYTF
15 TRBJ1-1 TRBV6-1 CASSRDRGRNTEAFF
11 TRBJ2-7 TRBV28 CASSPYREQYF
13 TRBJ2-5 TRBV7-9 CASSLGLIETQYF
18 TRBJ2-7 TRBV5-1 CASSEPTRGQGGSYEQYF
16 TRBJ2-6 TRBV6-1 CASSDGRASGANVLTF
15 TRBJ2-2 TRBV24-1 CATSDAGANTGELFF
16 TRBJ1-2 TRBV27 CASSLRDSFIPYGYTF
19 TRBJ2-7 TRBV4-3 CASSQDRPGVRASDYEQYF
16 TRBJ2-1 TRBV7-8 CASSLKRAGSYNEQFF
12 TRBJ2-7 TRBV10-3 CAIMRGKGEQYF
12 TRBJ1-5 TRBV2 CASTQAPPAQHF